The next 29 T cell receptor beta chains were all read from a single sample in a study of technical replicates of blood from a handful of donors. Method: immunoSEQ multiplex PCR; TCRdb's copy keeps in-frame clones and lacks some. The sample holds approximately 73,000 clones; around 90% are singletons and the top ten take roughly 0.37%. Sequencing used T cells isolated from PBMCs. The receptors derive from a human donor in good health.

The V and J genes are TRBV30 and TRBJ2-7; TRBD2 matches 11 bases. Per germline, CDR1 GTSNPN and CDR2 SVGIG (reference sequence). CDR3 length: 15 amino acids. V lost 6 bases, J lost 1 base, and 8 bases stayed unmatched. The CDR3 reads CACNKGLAESYEQYF. The CDR3 DNA reads as TGTGCCTGCAACAAGGGACTAGCGGAATCCTACGAGCAGTACTTC.

V usage is TRBV5-1 and J usage is TRBJ2-7; 7 nucleotides match TRBD1. The V and J ends lost 0 bases and 2 bases, in that order; junction bases with no gene match: 8. The CDR3 covers 16 residues. Looked up from germline, CDR1 is SGHRS and CDR2 is YFSETQ. CDR3 coding DNA: TGCGCCAGCAGCTTGGCCCCGGGACAGCCCCCCTACGAGCAGTACTTC. Its protein product is CASSLAPGQPPYEQYF. Filled out from reference TRBV5-1 and TRBJ2-7, the complete variable domain reads KAGVTQTPRYLIKTRGQQVTLSCSPISGHRSVSWYQQTPGQGLQFLFEYFSETQRNKGNFPGRFSGRQFSNSRSEMNVSTLELGDSALYLCASSLAPGQPPYEQYFGPGTRLTVT.

The CDR3 DNA reads TGTGCCAGCAGCTACAACTCTCTCTCGATCTACGAGCAGTACTTC. Translating gives CASSYNSLSIYEQYF. The chain couples TRBV6-5 to TRBJ2-7; D is uncertain. The germline V gene encodes CDR1 MNHEY and CDR2 SVGAGI. Trimming pared 6 bases from V and 3 bases from J, leaving 18 bases between. The CDR3 length is 15 residues.

J is TRBJ2-5 and V is TRBV7-9; 11 bases match TRBD2. CDR1 is SEHNR and CDR2 is FQNEAQ in the germline V gene (reference sequence). Trimming removed 5 bases from V and 5 bases from J; junction bases left unmatched: 7. The CDR3 has 15 amino acids. The CDR3 sequence: CASSPIAGGLETQYF. The CDR3 DNA reads TGTGCCAGCAGCCCAATAGCGGGAGGGCTTGAGACCCAGTACTTC. Full variable domain (outside the CDR3, taken from reference TRBV7-9 and TRBJ2-5): DTGVSQNPRHKITKRGQNVTFRCDPISEHNRLYWYRQTLGQGPEFLTYFQNEAQLEKSRLLSDRFSAERPKGSFSTLEIQRTEQGDSAMYLCASSPIAGGLETQYFGPGTRLLVL.

The chain couples TRBV27 to TRBJ2-5; TRBD2 agrees at 7 bases. Germline lookup yields CDR1 MNHEY and CDR2 SMNVEV (reference sequence). The junction had 8 bases not matched to a gene; V was cut back by 6 bases and J by 1 base. The length of the CDR3 is 15 residues. The CDR3 is CASSYTTSSQETQYF. The CDR3 DNA sequence: TGTGCCAGCAGCTATACGACTAGCAGCCAAGAGACCCAGTACTTC.

This chain links TRBV6-6 with TRBJ2-2; TRBD2 matches at 7 bases. Per the germline V gene, CDR1 is MNHNY and CDR2 is SVGAGI (reference sequence). J was trimmed by 2 bases and V by 7 bases; bases with no gene match: 10. This CDR3 is 16 amino acids long. This CDR3 reads CASKGRASGNTGELFF. The CDR3 coding sequence is TGTGCCAGCAAGGGTAGGGCTAGCGGTAACACCGGGGAGCTGTTTTTT.

The genes are TRBV27 and TRBJ2-7; D remains ambiguous. This CDR3 is 17 amino acids long. Between the trimmed V and J ends, which lost 2 bases and 7 bases, there was a span of 24 bases. Germline lookup yields CDR1 MNHEY and CDR2 SMNVEV (reference sequence). The chain's CDR3 is CASSLLPGVGMNGEQYF. CDR3 DNA: TGTGCCAGCAGTTTACTCCCTGGAGTCGGTATGAATGGGGAGCAGTACTTC.

This chain uses TRBV5-1 with TRBJ2-1, with 11 positions matching TRBD2. V shed 7 bases, J shed 5 bases, and the junction held 20 bases outside the gene matches. The germline CDR1 and CDR2 sequences are SGHRS and YFSETQ. The CDR3 sequence is 19 residues long. The CDR3 loop reads CASYLTSGSSSVLHNEQFF. CDR3 nucleotide sequence: TGCGCCAGCTACCTTACTAGCGGGAGTAGTAGTGTTCTACACAATGAGCAGTTCTTC.

This clone was detected once. The V and J genes are TRBV28 and TRBJ2-3; D is perhaps TRBD1 (5 bases). The CDR3 is 15 amino acids. The germline V and J ends were trimmed by 10 bases and 3 bases, with 20 bases remaining between them. Germline CDR1 MDHEN, CDR2 SYDVKM. The CDR3 loop reads CATLMGQGQTDTQYF. In DNA form, the CDR3 reads TGTGCCACCCTAATGGGGCAGGGTCAGACAGATACGCAGTATTTT.

The chain recombines TRBV30 with TRBJ2-7; TRBD1 aligns across 9 bases. The length of the CDR3 is 15 residues. Per germline, CDR1 GTSNPN and CDR2 SVGIG (reference sequence). V was pared by 3 bases and J by 3 bases, with 9 bases of the junction left unmatched. The CDR3: CAWSGTGGFVYEQYF. The CDR3 bases are TGTGCCTGGAGCGGTACAGGGGGCTTCGTCTACGAGCAGTACTTC.

The V and J genes are TRBV28 and TRBJ2-3; tentatively, D is TRBD2 (7 bases). V was shortened by 4 bases and J by 1 base, with 12 bases between the two germline ends. CDR3 length equals 15 residues. In germline, CDR1 is MDHEN, CDR2 SYDVKM. This CDR3 reads CASSSGGAGTDTQYF. As DNA, the CDR3 is TGTGCCAGCAGTTCTGGGGGGGCAGGCACAGATACGCAGTATTTT.

This chain uses TRBV7-8 with TRBJ2-7; 7 nucleotides line up with TRBD1. V lost 2 bases, J lost 2 bases, and 9 bases stayed unmatched. Per the germline V gene, CDR1 is SGHVS and CDR2 is FQNEAQ. This CDR3 contains 16 residues. The CDR3 region is CASSLLGGITPYEQYF. CDR3 nucleotides: TGTGCCAGCAGCTTATTAGGGGGCATCACCCCCTACGAGCAGTACTTC.

The rearrangement uses TRBV6-5 and TRBJ2-2; D remains ambiguous. The germline V and J ends were trimmed by 2 bases and 2 bases, with 3 bases remaining between them. Germline V lookup: CDR1 MNHEY, CDR2 SVGAGI. This CDR3 is built from 13 residues. In DNA form, the CDR3 reads TGTGCCAGCAGTTACCCAAACACCGGGGAGCTGTTTTTT. Protein product: CASSYPNTGELFF.

Written as DNA, the CDR3 is TGTGCCAGCAGCTTTTCCCTAGGTAGCGGGAGCGGGGTCACAGATACGCAGTATTTT. This translates into CASSFSLGSGSGVTDTQYF. V usage is TRBV7-2 and J usage is TRBJ2-3; 9 bases line up with TRBD2. V gave up 3 bases and J gave up 2 bases; unmatched junction bases: 15. Germline V CDR1 and CDR2: SGHTA, FQGNSA. This CDR3 region has 19 residues.

The chain couples TRBV9 to TRBJ2-7; 10 nucleotides align to TRBD2. CDR3 length equals 13 residues. V was clipped by 5 bases and J by 4 bases; unmatched bases: 3. CDR1 is SGDLS, CDR2 YYNGEE, per germline. The CDR3 DNA sequence: TGTGCCAGCAGGGCTAGCGGGAGTTACGAGCAGTACTTC. Translated: CASRASGSYEQYF. Supplemented by reference TRBV9 and TRBJ2-7, the full variable domain reads DSGVTQTPKHLITATGQRVTLRCSPRSGDLSVYWYQQSLDQGLQFLIQYYNGEERAKGNILERFSAQQFPDLHSELNLSSLELGDSALYFCASRASGSYEQYFGPGTRLTVT.

The rearrangement links TRBV2 to TRBJ2-7, with a possible D match to TRBD1 (6 bases). V was pared by 5 bases and J by 4 bases, with 12 bases between. The germline gives CDR1 SNHLY, CDR2 FYNNEI. The CDR3 totals 13 residues. The CDR3 is CASSPPGVYEQYF. The DNA for the CDR3 is TGTGCCAGCAGTCCCCCAGGGGTATACGAGCAGTACTTC.

The chain carries TRBV7-6 and TRBJ2-1; 11 bases are a match to TRBD1. The CDR3 sequence is 17 residues long. Germline V lookup: CDR1 SGHVS, CDR2 FNYEAQ. J lost 3 bases, V lost 4 bases, and 8 bases had no gene match. The CDR3 here is CASSSTGQGALYNEQFF. The DNA for the CDR3 is TGTGCCAGCAGCTCAACTGGACAGGGGGCTCTCTACAATGAGCAGTTCTTC.

The V and J genes are TRBV4-2 and TRBJ1-4; 8 bases align to TRBD1. Per the germline V gene, CDR1 is LGHNA and CDR2 is YNFKEQ. The CDR3 is 16 amino acids. V lost 5 bases to trimming and J lost 8 bases; unmatched junction nucleotides: 13. DNA for the CDR3: TGTGCCAGCAGCGAGGGGACAGGTGGGGAGGGGGAAAAACTGTTTTTT. The encoded protein is CASSEGTGGEGEKLFF.

The chain couples TRBV5-1 to TRBJ1-1; possibly TRBD1 for D (5 bases). This CDR3 spans 12 amino acids. V lost 1 base and J lost 8, with 9 bases in between. The germline gives CDR1 SGHRS, CDR2 YFSETQ. The CDR3 DNA reads TGCGCCAGCAGCTTGCTCCCAGGGGAAGCTTTCTTT. This encodes CASSLLPGEAFF.

This chain joins TRBV19 and TRBJ1-5; 8 bases agree with TRBD1. The length of the CDR3 is 14 residues. CDR1 and CDR2 from the germline V gene are LNHDA and SQIVND (reference sequence). Germline trimming cut 5 bases from V and 7 bases from J; bases unmatched to any gene: 7. CDR3 sequence reads: CASSVTGGGQPQHF. The CDR3 region has the DNA TGTGCCAGTAGTGTCACAGGGGGTGGACAGCCCCAGCATTTT.

This chain links TRBV13 with TRBJ2-1; no clear D gene. CDR3 size: 13 residues. Germline CDR1 reads PRHDT; CDR2 reads FYEKMQ (reference sequence). V was pared by 5 bases and J by 4 bases, with 9 bases between. The CDR3 bases are TGTGCCAGCAGCCTCCGTATTTACAATGAGCAGTTCTTC. Protein: CASSLRIYNEQFF.

This clone was seen only once. The CDR3 spells CASRGTGGLNTEAFF. The CDR3 DNA follows: TGTGCCAGCAGGGGGACAGGGGGCTTAAACACTGAAGCTTTCTTT. The V and J genes are TRBV11-2 and TRBJ1-1, with TRBD1 matching 12 bases. The J segment lost 2 bases and the V segment lost 6 bases, leaving 4 bases of the junction unmatched. The CDR3 extends over 15 amino acids. Per germline, CDR1 SGHAT and CDR2 FQNNGV.

J is TRBJ1-5 and V is TRBV28, with D possibly TRBD1 on 5 matching bases. Trimming pared 8 bases from V and 6 bases from J, leaving 14 bases between. Germline loops: CDR1 MDHEN, CDR2 SYDVKM. The CDR3 contains 13 residues. CDR3 sequence reads: CASGGVGSQPQHF. CDR3 sequence (DNA): TGTGCCAGCGGAGGGGTTGGAAGTCAGCCCCAGCATTTT. Full variable domain (missing parts from reference TRBV28 and TRBJ1-5): DVKVTQSSRYLVKRTGEKVFLECVQDMDHENMFWYRQDPGLGLRLIYFSYDVKMKEKGDIPEGYSVSREKKERFSLILESASTNQTSMYLCASGGVGSQPQHFGDGTRLSIL.

The chain carries TRBV1 and TRBJ2-1; the table's D call, TRBD2, was not checked against the DNA. TRBV1 is tagged as a pseudogene. The CDR3 spans 14 residues. Here the CDR3 reads CTSSQPPPRAEQFF. The CDR3, as DNA: TGCACCAGCAGCCAACCACCCCCGAGAGCGGAGCAGTTCTTC.

The chain links TRBV7-8 to TRBJ2-3, with a tentative D call TRBD2 (6 bases). Germline V gives CDR1 SGHVS, CDR2 FQNEAQ. Trimming pared 2 bases from V and 0 bases from J, leaving 18 bases between. The CDR3 has 18 residues. For the CDR3, the DNA is TGTGCCAGCAGCTTACGGGACTGGCGCTATCCGAGCACAGATACGCAGTATTTT. Encoded protein: CASSLRDWRYPSTDTQYF.

The chain uses TRBV28 and TRBJ1-2; 7 bases are shared with TRBD1. The CDR3 extends over 13 amino acids. V was clipped by 7 bases and J by 0 bases; unmatched bases: 2. Germline V gene sequence: CDR1 MDHEN, CDR2 SYDVKM. The CDR3 sequence is CASKRGPNYGYTF. The CDR3 DNA is TGTGCCAGCAAGAGGGGGCCTAACTATGGCTACACCTTC.

This clone occurred once. CDR3 sequence: CASNNRGVGEQYF. CDR3 coding DNA: TGTGCCAGCAATAACAGGGGGGTAGGCGAGCAGTACTTC. The J gene is TRBJ2-7, the V gene TRBV27; 8 bases fit TRBD1. Germline V gene lookup returns CDR1 MNHEY and CDR2 SMNVEV (reference sequence). This CDR3 is built from 13 residues. The trim removed 7 bases at V and 6 bases at J, leaving 8 bases unmatched.

The chain uses TRBV6-5 and TRBJ2-3; TRBD1 aligns across 7 bases. Germline V lookup: CDR1 MNHEY, CDR2 SVGAGI. Trimming took 6 bases from V and 3 from J; bases not matched to a gene: 9. The length of the CDR3 is 15 residues. The CDR3 here is CASSFDRVKTDTQYF. CDR3 nucleotides: TGTGCCAGCAGCTTTGACAGGGTTAAAACAGATACGCAGTATTTT.

This clone was counted a single time. The CDR3 DNA reads TGTGCCAGCTCATCAATGACAGGTGGAAACACCATATATTTT. This encodes CASSSMTGGNTIYF. The genes are TRBV18 and TRBJ1-3; tentatively, D is TRBD1 (6 bases). CDR3 length: 14 amino acids. The germline V and J ends were trimmed by 5 bases and 3 bases, with 11 bases remaining between them. The germline CDR1 and CDR2 sequences are KGHSH and LQKENI.